This is a list of T cell receptor beta chains from one sample in a study of blood T cell repertoires in COVID-19. The method was immunoSEQ multiplex PCR; TCRdb's version includes in-frame clones alone and lacks a portion of them. Altogether approximately 300,000 clones are present, about 90% being singletons, with the ten largest covering about 6%. What was sequenced was peripheral blood. The receptors shown here come from a young man who had recovered from COVID-19. Each CDR3 is given with its conserved first and last residue. Fields, in order: clone size, J gene, D gene, V gene, CDR3 DNA, CDR3 protein. D genes are given only for firm matches. Expanded clones are given a class, and other clones once, few, many or no size at all.

- TRBJ2-1 TRBD1 TRBV6-6 TGTGCCAGCAGGGCCGGACAGGCCCCGGACAATGAGCAGTTCTTC CASRAGQAPDNEQFF
- TRBJ2-2 - TRBV12-5 TGTGCTAGTGGTTTTCTCAACACCGGGGAGCTGTTTTTT CASGFLNTGELFF
- TRBJ2-5 TRBD2 TRBV4-1 TGCGCCAGCAGCCAAGGTCTGGCTAGCGGGAGGGCCTTACCACAAGAGACCCAGTACTTC CASSQGLASGRALPQETQYF
- TRBJ1-2 TRBD1 TRBV5-6 TGTGCCAGCAGACCCTTGACAGGGACAAGTGGCTACACCTTC CASRPLTGTSGYTF
- TRBJ2-3 TRBD1 TRBV11-2 TGTGCCAGCAGCACCCGGGACAGGCGAAGCACAGATACGCAGTATTTT CASSTRDRRSTDTQYF
- TRBJ1-6 - TRBV6-4 TGTGCCAGCAGTGAACAGGGCGACAATTCACCCCTCCACTTT CASSEQGDNSPLHF
- TRBJ2-1 TRBD2 TRBV5-4 TGTGCCAGCAGCTTGGAAAAGGCTAGCGGGAGTCGGTACAATGAGCAGTTCTTC CASSLEKASGSRYNEQFF
- TRBJ1-5 TRBD1 TRBV14 TGTGCCAGCAGCCAAGGGGGGACAGGGAATCAGCCCCAGCATTTT CASSQGGTGNQPQHF
- TRBJ2-1 - TRBV25-1 TGTGCCAGCAGTGAATTAGAGGGGGAGACCTACAATGAGCAGTTCTTC CASSELEGETYNEQFF
- TRBJ1-2 - TRBV2 TGTGCCAGCAGTGAAGCGCGCAGCGCCGCTAACTATGGCTACACCTTC CASSEARSAANYGYTF
- TRBJ2-7 TRBD1 TRBV10-3 TGTGCCATCAGGGGTGTAACCGGGACAGGAGCCTACGAGCAGTACTTC CAIRGVTGTGAYEQYF
- TRBJ1-1 TRBD1 TRBV19 TGTGCCAGTAGGGGGGACAGGACGAACACTGAAGCTTTCTTT CASRGDRTNTEAFF
- TRBJ1-1 - TRBV7-9 TGTGCCAGCAGCTTCTCAGGAATGAACACTGAAGCTTTCTTT CASSFSGMNTEAFF
- TRBJ1-6 - TRBV30 TGTGCCTGGGGGTTGACAGTGGAATCACCCCTCCACTTT CAWGLTVESPLHF
once TRBJ1-6 - TRBV15 TGTGCCACCAGCGAGGCGGGGCTTCTCTTAGGTTCACCCCTCCACTTT CATSEAGLLLGSPLHF
- TRBJ2-1 - TRBV19 TGTGCCAGTAGTATAACCGGTTCCTACAATGAGCAGTTCTTC CASSITGSYNEQFF
- TRBJ1-1 - TRBV4-1 TGCGCCAGCAGCTCCGACAGGAATGGTGAAGCTTTCTTT CASSSDRNGEAFF
- TRBJ2-1 - TRBV9 TGTGCCAGCAGCGTAGTCGCGGGAAATGAGCAGTTCTTC CASSVVAGNEQFF
once TRBJ1-2 - TRBV11-2 TGTGCCAGCAGCCCCTATGCTCCCAGGGAATTCCTTCAATATGGCTACACCTTC CASSPYAPREFLQYGYTF
- TRBJ1-1 - TRBV4-2 TGTGCCAGCAGCTCCCAGGGTGGCACTGAAGCTTTCTTT CASSSQGGTEAFF
- TRBJ2-7 TRBD1 TRBV27 TGTGCCAGCAGTCCCATCCCGGGACAGGGGCGCTCTAACGAGCAGTACTTC CASSPIPGQGRSNEQYF
- TRBJ2-5 TRBD2 TRBV7-9 TGTGCCAGCAGGTCCGGGACTAGCGTGGAAGAGACCCAGTACTTC CASRSGTSVEETQYF
- TRBJ1-2 - TRBV7-2 TGTGCCAGCAGACGAGAGACAGGAGACAGCGCTATCTATGGCTACACCTTC CASRRETGDSAIYGYTF
- TRBJ1-4 - TRBV20-1 TGCAGTGCTAGTTCCGGTTCTAATGAAAAACTGTTTTTT CSASSGSNEKLFF
- TRBJ1-2 TRBD1 TRBV5-6 TGTGCCAGCAGCTCGGTGGACAGGGGGACGGGTGGCTACACCTTC CASSSVDRGTGGYTF
- TRBJ2-3 TRBD1 TRBV18 TGTGCCAGCTCACTCTCCGGGACAGAAACCCTCGATACGCAGTATTTT CASSLSGTETLDTQYF
- TRBJ1-2 TRBD1 TRBV5-5 TGTGCCAGCAGCGAGACAGGGTTTGGCTACACCTTC CASSETGFGYTF
- TRBJ1-1 TRBD1 TRBV27 TGTGCCAGCGGATTCAGGGGGAAGACTGAAGCTTTCTTT CASGFRGKTEAFF
- TRBJ2-7 TRBD2 TRBV18 TGTGTCAGCTCACCGAGCCGGGAGGGGGCCTACGAGCAGTACTTC CVSSPSREGAYEQYF
- TRBJ1-2 TRBD1 TRBV10-3 TGTGCCATCAGTGAGCACGTAGGAGGTGGACAGGGGGCCAACTATGGCTACACCTTC CAISEHVGGGQGANYGYTF
- TRBJ2-3 - TRBV3-1/TRBV3-2 TGTGCCAGCAGCCCAGACGCAGGTACGCAGTATTTT CASSPDAGTQYF
once TRBJ2-2 TRBD2 TRBV7-2 TGTGCCAGCAGCATCAGGACTAGCGGTAACACCGGGGAGCTGTTTTTT CASSIRTSGNTGELFF
- TRBJ2-6 - TRBV5-1 TGCGCCAGCAGCTTGGCGCGACAGGCCTCTGGGGCCAACGTCCTGACTTTC CASSLARQASGANVLTF
- TRBJ2-7 - TRBV5-1 TGCGCCAGCAGCCCAAGTACAGCGGGTACCCAGTACGAGCAGTACTTC CASSPSTAGTQYEQYF
- TRBJ2-7 - TRBV3-1/TRBV3-2 TGTGCCAGCAGCCAGCTTGCCGGCTACGAGCAGTACTTC CASSQLAGYEQYF
- TRBJ2-5 TRBD2 TRBV9 TGTGCCAGCAGCGCTTCCCCGGCGGGGGAAGAGACCCAGTACTTC CASSASPAGEETQYF
once TRBJ2-1 TRBD2 TRBV11-2 TGTGCCAGCAGCTACGGGGGGAATGAGCAGTTCTTC CASSYGGNEQFF
- TRBJ1-3 - TRBV6-6 TGTGCCAGCAGTTACTCGAATGCGCGGGCTTTTTTC CASSYSNARAFF
- TRBJ2-5 - TRBV3-1/TRBV3-2 TGTGCCAGCAGCCTATCGACCACAGGGCTCTCCGGTGAGACCCAGTACTTC CASSLSTTGLSGETQYF
- TRBJ1-2 TRBD1 TRBV12-3/TRBV12-4 TGTGCCAGCAGCAAGGACAGGGGGCTTGGCTACACCTTC CASSKDRGLGYTF
- TRBJ2-1 - TRBV5-1 TGCGCCAGCAGCTTCCGGGACTGGAATTACGGTGAGCAGTTCTTC CASSFRDWNYGEQFF
- TRBJ2-5 - TRBV9 TGTGCCAGCTCCCGTGATCCAGGACAAGAGACCCAGTACTTC CASSRDPGQETQYF
- TRBJ2-7 - TRBV6-6 TGTGCCAGCAGTTACTCTACCCCCCGCAGTGGCTACGAGCAGTACTTC CASSYSTPRSGYEQYF